This TCR beta chain stems from a study of blood T cell repertoires in COVID-19. Study-level background: Samples taken during acute and convalescent COVID-19 were collected in the United States, Italy and Spain. From T cells, B-cell-depleted T cells, or PBMCs came the material, which was cDNA or gDNA.

Authors' processing steps: Nucleated cell counts were estimated from reference gene primer amplification. Sequencing was performed with immunoSEQ multiplex PCR; in TCRdb, only in-frame clones are kept and a portion is missing. The V and J calls and the clone size are those of that table, but D and trimming were determined from the DNA. Among about 210,000 clones, roughly four fifths were seen once, and the ten largest hold 2% to 3%. This clone was seen only a few times. The ends lost 5 bases at V and 6 bases at J; junction bases unmatched: 2. Germline values: CDR1 DFQATT, CDR2 SNEGSKA (reference sequence). CDR3 length equals 11 residues.

The TCR comes from a woman aged 40 to 55 with active or convalescent COVID-19. The rearrangement uses TRBV20-1 and TRBJ1-1; 8 bases map to TRBD1. Specimen: peripheral blood. In nucleotides, the CDR3 is TGCAGTGCTCTACAGGGGGCTGAAGCTTTCTTT. Protein sequence: CSALQGAEAFF.